The 26 T cell receptor beta chains given below trace back to one sample, sequenced in a study of blood T cell repertoires in COVID-19. The method was immunoSEQ multiplex PCR; TCRdb's version includes in-frame clones alone and lacks a portion of them. This repertoire shows 150,000 or so clones, about 83% found once; its top ten account for over 10%. The sequencing sample was made of peripheral blood. Receptors were obtained from a woman aged 60-75 years with COVID-19, enrolled during active disease.

In this sample, this clone turned up once. The chain uses TRBV6-2 or TRBV6-3 and TRBJ1-2; D might be TRBD1 (6 bases). There are 12 residues in the CDR3. CDR1 is MNHEY and CDR2 is SVGEGT in the germline V gene. The V and J ends lost 3 bases and 8 bases respectively, with 10 bases between them. In DNA form, the CDR3 reads TGTGCCAGCAGTTATGGGGGCGTCGGCTACACCTTC. Translated, it gives CASSYGGVGYTF.

This clone was detected only a few times. The chain uses TRBV27 and TRBJ2-3, with D possibly being TRBD1 (6 bases). V was clipped by 3 bases and J by 6 bases, with 13 bases between them. The CDR3 has 14 residues. Germline CDR1 is MNHEY and CDR2 is SMNVEV (reference sequence). CDR3 nucleotide sequence: TGTGCCAGCAGTTTTCTCAGGGGTTCCGATACGCAGTATTTT. Translating gives CASSFLRGSDTQYF.

The rearrangement links TRBV10-3 to TRBJ1-1, with 9 nucleotides matching TRBD1. Germline assignment: CDR1 ENHRY and CDR2 SYGVKD. The V and J ends lost 2 bases and 1 base, in that order; junction bases with no gene match: 2. The CDR3 is 15 amino acids. This CDR3 is CAISEPGQGNTEAFF. In DNA, the CDR3 is TGTGCCATCAGTGAGCCGGGACAGGGGAACACTGAAGCTTTCTTT.

The genes are TRBV5-6 and TRBJ2-7; 12 nucleotides match TRBD2. This CDR3 has 19 amino acids. V was clipped by 0 bases and J by 5 bases; unmatched bases: 15. The germline gives CDR1 SGHDT, CDR2 YYEEEE. The CDR3 reads CASSLASGRALRAIHEQYF. The CDR3, as DNA: TGTGCCAGCAGCTTGGCTAGCGGGAGGGCCTTAAGGGCGATACACGAGCAGTACTTC.

This clone turned up a few times. The rearrangement links TRBV7-9 to TRBJ1-1, with 8 bases fitting TRBD1. Unmatched junction bases numbered 5, after V lost 4 bases and J lost 4 bases. Germline values: CDR1 SEHNR, CDR2 FQNEAQ (reference sequence). The CDR3 totals 14 residues. Here the CDR3 reads CASSSTGAGTEAFF. As DNA, the CDR3 is TGTGCCAGCAGCTCGACAGGGGCTGGCACTGAAGCTTTCTTT.

Comments on this clone: Additional DNA sequences in this sample encode the identical CDR3. This chain links TRBV5-1 with TRBJ2-5; D gene uncertain. Germline V lookup: CDR1 SGHRS, CDR2 YFSETQ. This CDR3 has 12 amino acids. With 1 base removed from V and 5 bases from J, the gap between germline ends came to 6 bases. CDR3 nucleotide sequence: TGCGCCAGCAGCTTGCGAGGTGAGACCCAGTACTTC. This codes for CASSLRGETQYF.

This clone has only a few counts. Other nucleotide sequences from this sample produce the same CDR3. This chain uses TRBV27 with TRBJ2-1, with D perhaps TRBD2 (7 bases). Germline V CDR1 and CDR2: MNHEY, SMNVEV (reference sequence). Between the trimmed V and J ends, which lost 0 bases and 2 bases, there was a span of 8 bases. The CDR3 is 15 amino acids. CDR3 in DNA: TGTGCCAGCAGTTTATCAGGGGGGGCCTACAATGAGCAGTTCTTC. As protein: CASSLSGGAYNEQFF.

The J gene is TRBJ2-7, the V gene TRBV7-2; 8 bases are a match to TRBD2. Germline loops: CDR1 SGHTA, CDR2 FQGNSA. The CDR3 is 12 residues long. With 9 bases clipped from V and 3 bases from J, the junction kept 4 bases outside the gene matches. The CDR3 region has the DNA TGTGCCAGTCGACGGGAGGGCTACGAGCAGTACTTC. Its protein product is CASRREGYEQYF.

This rearrangement joins TRBV3-1 (or the pseudogene TRBV3-2) to TRBJ2-1, with TRBD2 as a possible D gene (5 bases). This CDR3 is built from 15 residues. V lost 4 bases and J lost 2, with 12 bases in between. Germline V CDR1 and CDR2: LGHDT, YNNKEL (reference sequence). The DNA for the CDR3 is TGTGCCAGCAGCCGCGGACTCGAGACCTACAATGAGCAGTTCTTC. It yields the protein CASSRGLETYNEQFF.

The rearrangement links TRBV19 to TRBJ1-1; tentative D call: TRBD1 (5 bases). The CDR3 length is 13 residues. Germline V lookup: CDR1 LNHDA, CDR2 SQIVND (reference sequence). V lost 7 bases and J lost 3, with 12 bases in between. The CDR3 here is CASNWGEDTEAFF. CDR3 bases: TGTGCCAGTAACTGGGGGGAGGACACTGAAGCTTTCTTT.

This chain links TRBV7-9 with TRBJ1-6; 7 nucleotides align to TRBD1. Trimming at V came to 0 bases and at J to 7 bases, leaving 0 bases not matched to a gene. CDR3 length equals 14 residues. Germline values: CDR1 SEHNR, CDR2 FQNEAQ (reference sequence). CDR3 in amino acids: CASSLAQGNSPLHF. CDR3 in DNA: TGTGCCAGCAGCTTAGCACAGGGGAATTCACCCCTCCACTTT.

The rearrangement joins TRBV9 to TRBJ1-3; no clear D. The CDR3 is made up of 14 amino acids. V gave up 4 bases and J gave up 4 bases, with 12 bases separating them. CDR1 is SGDLS and CDR2 is YYNGEE in the germline V gene. The CDR3 sequence is CASSPVTSGNTIYF. As DNA, the CDR3 is TGTGCCAGCAGCCCAGTAACATCGGGAAACACCATATATTTT.

This sequence joins TRBV7-2 and TRBJ1-5, with TRBD1 matching over 9 bases. The trim removed 0 bases at V and 6 bases at J, leaving 3 bases unmatched. This CDR3 has 15 residues. The V gene's germline CDR1 is SGHTA and CDR2 FQGNSA. The CDR3 nucleotides are TGTGCCAGCAGCTTAGCGACAGGGGGTGTTCAGCCCCAGCATTTT. This gives the protein CASSLATGGVQPQHF.

The V and J genes are TRBV10-3 and TRBJ1-1, with 7 bases aligning to TRBD1. The V gene's germline CDR1 is ENHRY and CDR2 SYGVKD. This CDR3 is built from 15 residues. V lost 4 bases and J lost 0; bases outside the gene matches: 5. Here the CDR3 DNA reads TGTGCCATCAGTGGAAACAGGGGAGTGAACACTGAAGCTTTCTTT. This sequence encodes CAISGNRGVNTEAFF.

This clone appeared once. J is TRBJ2-7 and V is TRBV28, with 7 bases fitting TRBD1. Per germline, CDR1 MDHEN and CDR2 SYDVKM. The CDR3 has 16 amino acids. The trim removed 6 bases at V and 9 bases at J, leaving 20 bases unmatched. In nucleotides, the CDR3 is TGTGCCAGCAGAGAACCTACAGGGGAGAAGATCGTCCGGCAGTACTTC. Its translation: CASREPTGEKIVRQYF.

J is TRBJ2-3 and V is TRBV10-3, with TRBD2 as a possible D gene (6 bases). The CDR3 is 14 amino acids. Germline CDR1 ENHRY, CDR2 SYGVKD. Trimming removed 4 bases at V and 2 bases at J, with 10 bases between. The CDR3 DNA follows: TGTGCCATCAGTGGGGGAGGCTCCACAGATACGCAGTATTTT. This gives the protein CAISGGGSTDTQYF.

J is TRBJ1-1 and V is TRBV7-2; TRBD1 matches 7 bases. Germline lookup yields CDR1 SGHTA and CDR2 FQGNSA. Germline trimming cut 4 bases from V and 0 bases from J; bases unmatched to any gene: 11. The CDR3 has 17 residues. CDR3 sequence (DNA): TGTGCCAGCAGCTCGGACAGGACCAGTTTCATGAACACTGAAGCTTTCTTT. Protein: CASSSDRTSFMNTEAFF.

The chain links TRBV19 to TRBJ1-2; TRBD1 aligns across 7 bases. Germline V gene data show CDR1 as LNHDA and CDR2 as SQIVND (reference sequence). Trimming at V came to 5 bases and at J to 4 bases, leaving 4 bases not matched to a gene. This CDR3 region has 13 residues. CDR3: CASSVGQLYGYTF. CDR3 bases: TGTGCCAGTAGTGTGGGACAGCTCTATGGCTACACCTTC.

This clone appeared a few times. V usage is TRBV29-1 and J usage is TRBJ1-2, with D uncertain. This CDR3 has 13 residues. V lost 0 bases and J 5 bases, leaving 10 bases between the germline ends. The germline CDR1 and CDR2 sequences are SQVTM and ANQGSEA. In DNA, the CDR3 is TGCAGCGTTGAAGAGGCGGTCCAATATGGCTACACCTTC. This gives the protein CSVEEAVQYGYTF. Combining the CDR3 with reference TRBV29-1 and TRBJ1-2 gives the whole variable domain SAVISQKPSRDICQRGTSLTIQCQVDSQVTMMFWYRQQPGQSLTLIATANQGSEATYESGFVIDKFPISRPNLTFSTLTVSNMSPEDSSIYLCSVEEAVQYGYTFGSGTRLTVV.

V is TRBV18 and J is TRBJ1-6, with 7 bases matching TRBD1. V shed 4 bases and J 6 bases; nucleotides not matched to a gene: 3. Germline V gene data show CDR1 as KGHSH and CDR2 as LQKENI. The CDR3 loop spans 14 amino acids. The CDR3 coding sequence is TGTGCCAGCTCACTGGACAGGTTTAATTCACCCCTCCACTTT. Encoded protein: CASSLDRFNSPLHF.

The chain employs TRBV18 and TRBJ1-3, with a tentative D call TRBD1 (6 bases). Deletions cut 6 bases from V and 4 bases from J, with 13 bases between. The CDR3 is 14 residues long. Germline lookup yields CDR1 KGHSH and CDR2 LQKENI. This CDR3 is CASSPTGIGNTIYF. The CDR3 nucleotides read TGTGCCAGCTCCCCAACAGGGATCGGAAACACCATATATTTT.

This clone has just one count. The chain recombines TRBV2 with TRBJ1-4; TRBD1 is a possible D gene (5 bases). Trimming pared 3 bases from V and 7 bases from J, leaving 12 bases between. CDR3 size: 14 residues. The germline gives CDR1 SNHLY, CDR2 FYNNEI. This CDR3 reads CASSDWTIREKLFF. The CDR3, as DNA: TGTGCCAGCAGTGACTGGACAATTCGTGAAAAACTGTTTTTT.

The chain couples TRBV6-5 to TRBJ2-7; 9 bases line up with TRBD2. The germline V gene encodes CDR1 MNHEY and CDR2 SVGAGI. CDR3 length equals 15 residues. The V gene end was trimmed by 7 bases and the J gene end by 5 bases; junction bases not matched to a gene: 12. In nucleotides, the CDR3 is TGTGCCAGCACCACCGGGACTAGCAAGTTTGACGAGCAGTACTTC. This codes for CASTTGTSKFDEQYF.

The rearrangement uses TRBV6-6 and TRBJ1-2; TRBD1 might be the D (6 bases). V was trimmed by 5 bases and J by 8 bases, leaving 12 bases between them. The CDR3 has 12 amino acids. Germline V gene data show CDR1 as MNHNY and CDR2 as SVGAGI (reference sequence). The CDR3 coding sequence is TGTGCCAGCAGTCCCCAGGGGAGAGGCTACACCTTC. This encodes CASSPQGRGYTF.

This clone was observed once. A much larger clone differs from this one at a single base, so this may be a read error. V is TRBV11-3 and J is TRBJ1-1; D is undetermined. CDR1 is SGHNT and CDR2 is YENEEA in the germline V gene. The CDR3 totals 13 residues. V shed 0 bases and J shed 1 base, with 3 bases lying between them. The CDR3 DNA sequence: TGTGCCAGCAGCTTAGACAGGAACACTGAAGCTTTCTTT. This encodes CASSLDRNTEAFF.

This clone was counted between two and nine times. The rearrangement uses TRBV6-6 and TRBJ1-3; possible D gene TRBD1, 6 bases. Per the germline V gene, CDR1 is MNHNY and CDR2 is SVGAGI (reference sequence). V lost 5 bases and J lost 2, with 10 bases in between. This CDR3 contains 14 residues. CDR3 region: CASSRGTAGNTIYF. CDR3 nucleotides: TGTGCCAGCAGTAGGGGGACGGCTGGAAACACCATATATTTT.